The entry that follows covers one T cell receptor beta chain sequence. Assay: immunoSEQ multiplex PCR; the TCRdb copy retains only in-frame clones and omits some. The sample carries about 490,000 clones, around 79% recorded once. The CDR3 totals 13 residues. These data come from a study of shared clonotypes between healthy human individuals. Sequenced: PBMCs. The genes are TRBV21-1 and TRBJ2-5; TRBD1, the table's D call, was not compared with the DNA. TRBV21-1 is noted as a pseudogene. The sequence was obtained from a middle-aged woman in good health. Some clones in this sample may be carry-over from other donors' samples. The DNA of the CDR3 is TGTGCCAGCAGGCACAGGGCGCAAGAGACCCAGTACTTC. This gives the protein CASRHRAQETQYF.